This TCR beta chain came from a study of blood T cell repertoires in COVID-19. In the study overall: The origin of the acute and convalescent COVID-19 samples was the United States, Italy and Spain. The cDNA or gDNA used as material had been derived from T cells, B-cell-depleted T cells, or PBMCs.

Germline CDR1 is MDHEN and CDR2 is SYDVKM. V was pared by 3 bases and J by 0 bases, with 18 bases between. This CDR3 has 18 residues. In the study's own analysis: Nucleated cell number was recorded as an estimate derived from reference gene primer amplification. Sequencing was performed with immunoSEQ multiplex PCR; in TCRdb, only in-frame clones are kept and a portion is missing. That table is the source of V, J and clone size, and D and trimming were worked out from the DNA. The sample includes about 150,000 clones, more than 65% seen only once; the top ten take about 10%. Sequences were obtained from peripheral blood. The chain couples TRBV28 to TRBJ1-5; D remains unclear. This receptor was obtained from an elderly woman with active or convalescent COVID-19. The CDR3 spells CASSFSRHLLNSNQPQHF. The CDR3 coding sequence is TGTGCCAGCAGTTTCTCCCGACACCTGTTGAATAGCAATCAGCCCCAGCATTTT.